These 14 T cell receptor beta chains originate from one sample sequenced in a study of identical twins. TCRdb reanalysed the 5' RACE reads using MiXCR and keeps one entry per CDR3 protein. The sample includes over 200,000 distinct CDR3 sequences, roughly a tenth seen only once; the top ten take 10%. Sequences were obtained from memory T cells sorted from blood. Source of these receptors: a man between 50 and 59 years old in good health.

This clonotype was seen more than once but under ten times. The chain has TRBV18 and TRBJ2-5; 9 nucleotides line up with TRBD1. The CDR3 length is 16 residues. With V trimmed by 2 bases and J by 5 bases, 9 bases remained unmatched. Looked up from germline, CDR1 is KGHSH and CDR2 is LQKENI. The CDR3 here is CASSPSGQGFSETQYF. The CDR3 nucleotides are TGTGCCAGCTCACCATCCGGACAGGGGTTCTCTGAGACCCAGTACTTC.

This clonotype was seen many times. This chain joins TRBV4-3 and TRBJ2-2; possible D gene TRBD1, 5 bases. The CDR3 is 15 amino acids. Per the germline V gene, CDR1 is LGHNA and CDR2 is YSLEER. V lost 3 bases and J lost 2, with 10 bases in between. The CDR3 bases are TGCGCCAGCAGCCAGGAAGACAGAAACACCGGGGAGCTGTTTTTT. This encodes CASSQEDRNTGELFF.

Ten or more counts support this clonotype. The chain is built from TRBV28 and TRBJ2-5, with D perhaps TRBD2 (6 bases). There are 13 residues in the CDR3. Between the trimmed V and J ends, which lost 10 bases and 2 bases, there was a span of 14 bases. Germline CDR1 is MDHEN and CDR2 is SYDVKM. CDR3 in DNA: TGTGCCACCGACGTGGGGACTCAAGAGACCCAGTACTTC. Its protein product is CATDVGTQETQYF.

This clonotype has at least ten counts. The genes are TRBV27 and TRBJ1-6; D is uncertain. V lost 7 bases, J lost 6 bases, and 7 bases lay in between. The germline V gene encodes CDR1 MNHEY and CDR2 SMNVEV (reference sequence). The CDR3 has 12 residues. CDR3 region: CASKLGNSPLHF. The CDR3 DNA follows: TGTGCCAGCAAGTTGGGTAATTCACCCCTCCACTTT.

This clonotype was seen at least ten times. The chain uses TRBV20-1 and TRBJ2-3; TRBD2 matches at 10 bases. The CDR3 length is 13 residues. V was clipped by 0 bases and J by 9 bases; unmatched bases: 3. Germline CDR1 and CDR2: DFQATT and SNEGSKA (reference sequence). The DNA for the CDR3 is TGCAGTGCTAGAGATGAGACTAGCGGGACGCAGTATTTT. This gives the protein CSARDETSGTQYF.

The chain links TRBV29-1 to TRBJ2-1, with D perhaps matching TRBD2 (6 bases). The CDR3 sequence is 15 residues long. CDR1 is SQVTM and CDR2 is ANQGSEA in the germline V gene. Trimming removed 7 bases from V and 6 bases from J, with 22 bases in between. In DNA form, the CDR3 reads TGCAGCGCATCCTCATTCAATGGGGGGAGCAATGAGCAGTTCTTC. Amino acids: CSASSFNGGSNEQFF.

This clonotype was picked up a small number of times. The chain links TRBV12-3 or TRBV12-4 to TRBJ1-5; no definite D call. Trimming took off 5 bases at V and 2 bases at J, with 13 bases between the two ends. This CDR3 is built from 15 residues. CDR3 residues: CASSLSRWGNQPQHF. CDR3 in DNA: TGTGCCAGCAGTCTATCAAGGTGGGGCAATCAGCCCCAGCATTTT.

This clonotype showed up many times. The chain links TRBV5-1 to TRBJ2-7, with 8 bases that match TRBD1. The CDR3 totals 18 residues. From germline, CDR1 is SGHRS and CDR2 YFSETQ. The junction had 14 bases not matched to a gene; V was cut back by 0 bases and J by 3 bases. CDR3 in amino acids: CASSLAPIGQGGLYEQYF. The CDR3 nucleotides read TGCGCCAGCAGCTTGGCCCCTATCGGACAGGGAGGCCTCTACGAGCAGTACTTC.

This clonotype was observed at least ten times. The genes are TRBV3-1 and TRBJ1-4; D is uncertain. V dropped 2 bases and J dropped 2 bases, with 6 bases sitting between them. The germline V gene has CDR1 LGHDT and CDR2 YNNKEL (reference sequence). This CDR3 has 14 amino acids. The CDR3 is CASSQFRTNEKLFF. The CDR3 DNA follows: TGTGCCAGCAGCCAATTCAGGACTAATGAAAAACTGTTTTTT.

This chain uses TRBV11-1 with TRBJ2-3; TRBD2 aligns across 11 bases. CDR3 length equals 18 residues. The J segment lost 4 bases and the V segment lost 5 bases, leaving 14 bases of the junction unmatched. Germline assignment: CDR1 SGHAT and CDR2 FQDESV (reference sequence). Here the CDR3 reads CASSVGTSGTHMADTQYF. CDR3 sequence (DNA): TGTGCCAGCAGCGTGGGGACTAGCGGTACCCACATGGCAGATACGCAGTATTTT.

This clonotype was recorded a few times. This chain links TRBV4-1 with TRBJ1-6, with D possibly matching TRBD1 (5 bases). This CDR3 spans 17 amino acids. CDR1 MGHRA and CDR2 YSYEKL come from the germline V gene. V gave up 0 bases and J gave up 7 bases, with 16 bases separating them. The CDR3 sequence: CASSQDRRGGVNSPLHF. The CDR3 region has the DNA TGCGCCAGCAGCCAAGATCGGAGGGGAGGGGTAAATTCACCCCTCCACTTT.

This clonotype came up a few times. The chain combines TRBV7-9 with TRBJ2-3; no clear D gene. Looked up from germline, CDR1 is SEHNR and CDR2 is FQNEAQ (reference sequence). V lost 6 bases and J lost 2, with 6 bases in between. CDR3 size: 12 residues. CDR3 bases: TGTGCCAGCAGGTCCCACACAGATACGCAGTATTTT. It translates to CASRSHTDTQYF.

This clonotype was seen ten or more times. CDR3 sequence: CASRADGGPQYF. Written as DNA, the CDR3 is TGTGCCTCAAGAGCGGACGGGGGGCCCCAGTACTTC. The chain has TRBV6-2 or TRBV6-3 and TRBJ2-5; TRBD2 is a possible D gene (7 bases). The CDR3 has 12 amino acids. The V end lost 11 bases, the J end lost 9 bases, and 19 bases lay between the germline ends. CDR1 is MNHEY and CDR2 is SVGEGT in the germline V gene.

The CDR3 DNA follows: TGCAGTGCCGGGGGGGGGGGCATAGGCACTGAAGCTTTCTTT. Protein sequence: CSAGGGGIGTEAFF. This chain connects TRBV20-1 to TRBJ1-1, with D possibly being TRBD1 (6 bases). The CDR3 covers 14 residues. V was cut by 6 bases and J by 4 bases, with 18 bases left in between. Germline V gene sequence: CDR1 DFQATT, CDR2 SNEGSKA (reference sequence).